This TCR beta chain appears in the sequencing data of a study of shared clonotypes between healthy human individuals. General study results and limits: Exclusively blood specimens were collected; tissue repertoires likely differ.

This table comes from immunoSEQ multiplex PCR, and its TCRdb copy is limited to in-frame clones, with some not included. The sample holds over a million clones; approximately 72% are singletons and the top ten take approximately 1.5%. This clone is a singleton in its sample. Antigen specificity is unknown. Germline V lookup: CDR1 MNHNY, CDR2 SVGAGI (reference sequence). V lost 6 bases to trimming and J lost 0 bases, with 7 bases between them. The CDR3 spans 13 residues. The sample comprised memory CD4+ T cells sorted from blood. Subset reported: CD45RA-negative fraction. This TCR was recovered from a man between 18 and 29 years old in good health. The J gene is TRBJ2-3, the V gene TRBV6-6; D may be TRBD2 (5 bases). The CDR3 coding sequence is TGTGCCAGCAGGAGAGGGAGCACAGATACGCAGTATTTT. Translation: CASRRGSTDTQYF.